These T cell receptor beta chains were read from a single sample in a study of T cells in Graves' hyperthyroidism and ophthalmopathy. Each CDR3 protein gets one entry after TCRdb re-called the multiplex PCR reads with MiXCR. The table lists almost 500,000 distinct CDR3 sequences, about 22% of them singletons. Sequenced: blood. Every receptor here comes from an older woman with Graves' ophthalmopathy. CDR3s include the opening cysteine and the closing phenylalanine or tryptophan. Fields, in order: CDR3 DNA, CDR3 protein, clone size, D gene, J gene, V gene. D genes are given only for firm matches. Not all rows give a size; the values are once, few, many and, for expanded clones, a class.

DNA: TGTGCCAGCACCCGATTAGTTGGGGCCAACGTCCTGACTTTC
CDR3: CASTRLVGANVLTF
size: many
D: -
J: TRBJ2-6
V: TRBV28

DNA: TGTGCCAGCAGGTCCTTGGGGACTAGCGGGTACAATGAGCAGTTCTTC
CDR3: CASRSLGTSGYNEQFF
size: few
D: TRBD2
J: TRBJ2-1
V: TRBV6-2/TRBV6-3

DNA: TGTGCCAGCAGCCAAGGACCGGGCCGAGAGACCCAGTACTTC
CDR3: CASSQGPGRETQYF
size: -
D: -
J: TRBJ2-5
V: TRBV14

DNA: TGCGCCAGCACTGACCTCCGTTCCGAGCAGTACTTC
CDR3: CASTDLRSEQYF
size: -
D: -
J: TRBJ2-7
V: TRBV10-2

DNA: TGTGCCAGCAGCCAAGTTAGGACTAACTCCTACGAGCAGTACTTC
CDR3: CASSQVRTNSYEQYF
size: many
D: -
J: TRBJ2-7
V: TRBV3-1

DNA: TGCAGTGCTAGAGGACTAGCGGGAGTCATCGATGAGCAGTTCTTC
CDR3: CSARGLAGVIDEQFF
size: -
D: TRBD2
J: TRBJ2-1
V: TRBV20-1

DNA: TGTGCCAGCTCACCACGGTGGGAGACCCTCGGGACCCAGTACTTC
CDR3: CASSPRWETLGTQYF
size: -
D: -
J: TRBJ2-5
V: TRBV18

DNA: TGCGCCAGCATAAGCCAAGACACAGATACGCAGTATTTT
CDR3: CASISQDTDTQYF
size: -
D: -
J: TRBJ2-3
V: TRBV5-1

DNA: TGCGCCAGCGGTCGCGGGACTAGTGGCTCCAAAGAGACCCAGTACTTC
CDR3: CASGRGTSGSKETQYF
size: few
D: TRBD2
J: TRBJ2-5
V: TRBV10-2

DNA: TGTGCCAGCATCTCAGGAGGACAGCTTTCTGAAGCTTTCTTT
CDR3: CASISGGQLSEAFF
size: many
D: -
J: TRBJ1-1
V: TRBV28

DNA: TGTGCCTGGAGTCCTGACAGTCAGCCCCAGCATTTT
CDR3: CAWSPDSQPQHF
size: -
D: -
J: TRBJ1-5
V: TRBV30

DNA: TGTGCCAGCTCACCTCCGGGACCCCCTATAAACACTGAAGCTTTCTTT
CDR3: CASSPPGPPINTEAFF
size: -
D: -
J: TRBJ1-1
V: TRBV18

DNA: TGTGCTAGCAGCCGCGGGACTAGCGCTTACAATGAGCAGTTCTTC
CDR3: CASSRGTSAYNEQFF
size: few
D: TRBD2
J: TRBJ2-1
V: TRBV7-7

DNA: TGTGCCAGCAGCAGGCATAATGAAAAACTGTTTTTT
CDR3: CASSRHNEKLFF
size: -
D: -
J: TRBJ1-4
V: TRBV12-3/TRBV12-4

DNA: TGCAGCGCGTTGTTCGGGGGGGGCGAAGCTTTCTTT
CDR3: CSALFGGGEAFF
size: -
D: -
J: TRBJ1-1
V: TRBV29-1

DNA: TGTGCCAGCATCTTCAGGGGTTCACCCCTCCACTTT
CDR3: CASIFRGSPLHF
size: few
D: -
J: TRBJ1-6
V: TRBV6-1

DNA: TGTGCCAGCACTCAAAGGCCAGCGGGGGCCGGAGGCTACACCTTC
CDR3: CASTQRPAGAGGYTF
size: -
D: -
J: TRBJ1-2
V: TRBV3-1

DNA: TGTGCCAGCAGGAGACTCTCTGGAAACACCATATATTTT
CDR3: CASRRLSGNTIYF
size: few
D: -
J: TRBJ1-3
V: TRBV7-2

DNA: TGTGCCAGCAGTCCCTTGGGACAGTATAATGAAAAACTGTTTTTT
CDR3: CASSPLGQYNEKLFF
size: few
D: TRBD1
J: TRBJ1-4
V: TRBV28

DNA: TGCAGTGGGGGGGACAGTTTTAATGAGCAGTTCTTC
CDR3: CSGGDSFNEQFF
size: -
D: -
J: TRBJ2-1
V: TRBV20-1

DNA: TGTGCCTGGCAAAGCCAGATGAACACTGAAGCTTTCTTT
CDR3: CAWQSQMNTEAFF
size: many
D: -
J: TRBJ1-1
V: TRBV30

DNA: TGTGCCAGCAGCCAAGGAGGGTATCAGCCCCAGCATTTT
CDR3: CASSQGGYQPQHF
size: few
D: -
J: TRBJ1-5
V: TRBV14

DNA: TGTGCCAGCAGCTTACTACCCACGGGACTTCTTCCTAGCTCCTACAATGAGCAGTTCTTC
CDR3: CASSLLPTGLLPSSYNEQFF
size: -
D: -
J: TRBJ2-1
V: TRBV7-2

DNA: TGTGCCAGCAGCGTAGGCACTAGCGGGAGAGATCTCACGGGTACGCAGTATTTT
CDR3: CASSVGTSGRDLTGTQYF
size: -
D: TRBD2
J: TRBJ2-3
V: TRBV9

DNA: TGTGCCAGCCCCCAGTCGGAGACATCTGTCCCTTCTTACTCTGGGGCCAACGTCCTGACTTTC
CDR3: CASPQSETSVPSYSGANVLTF
size: -
D: -
J: TRBJ2-6
V: TRBV27

DNA: TGTGCCAGCAGTGGGATCGGAGGGCCCGGGGAAAAACTGTTTTTT
CDR3: CASSGIGGPGEKLFF
size: -
D: -
J: TRBJ1-4
V: TRBV2

DNA: TGTGCCAGCCGACGTAGGGACGGCAACACCGGGGAGCTGTTTTTT
CDR3: CASRRRDGNTGELFF
size: many
D: -
J: TRBJ2-2
V: TRBV12-3/TRBV12-4

DNA: TGTGCCAGCAGCCCAAGCGTACTAGCTGGGGAGACCCAGTACTTC
CDR3: CASSPSVLAGETQYF
size: few
D: -
J: TRBJ2-5
V: TRBV7-2

DNA: TGTGCCAGCAACGGGGGGAGGTACGAGCAGTACTTC
CDR3: CASNGGRYEQYF
size: few
D: TRBD2
J: TRBJ2-7
V: TRBV2

DNA: TGTGCCAGCAGCCAATTCTCCGGGGGGAGCAATCAGCCCCAGCATTTT
CDR3: CASSQFSGGSNQPQHF
size: -
D: -
J: TRBJ1-5
V: TRBV16

DNA: TGTGCCAGCGGGGGGACAGTAACTAGCGGGTTCTACAATGAGCAGTTCTTC
CDR3: CASGGTVTSGFYNEQFF
size: -
D: TRBD2
J: TRBJ2-1
V: TRBV2

DNA: TGCAGTGCTAGCCCTGGGCGGGAAGGCAATGAGCAGTTCTTC
CDR3: CSASPGREGNEQFF
size: few
D: -
J: TRBJ2-1
V: TRBV20-1

DNA: TGTGCCAGTAGTGGAGAAAGGTATCAGCCCCAGCATTTT
CDR3: CASSGERYQPQHF
size: many
D: -
J: TRBJ1-5
V: TRBV19

DNA: TGCAGCGTTGTGTGGTCCGCAAACAATGAGCAGTTCTTC
CDR3: CSVVWSANNEQFF
size: -
D: -
J: TRBJ2-1
V: TRBV29-1

DNA: TGTGCCAGCAGCGCCAACCCTAAACCGGGACAGGGTCGGGACGAGCAGTACTTC
CDR3: CASSANPKPGQGRDEQYF
size: few
D: TRBD1
J: TRBJ2-7
V: TRBV9

DNA: TGTGCCAGCAGCAAGACTAGCGGGAGTTACGAGCAGTACTTC
CDR3: CASSKTSGSYEQYF
size: many
D: TRBD2
J: TRBJ2-7
V: TRBV7-2

DNA: TGTGCCAGCAGTTACCTGCAATACTACGAGCAGTACTTC
CDR3: CASSYLQYYEQYF
size: many
D: -
J: TRBJ2-7
V: TRBV6-2/TRBV6-3

DNA: TGTGCCAGCAGCTCAGCGGCAGGCGAGAGAAACATTCAGTACTTC
CDR3: CASSSAAGERNIQYF
size: -
D: -
J: TRBJ2-4
V: TRBV5-6

DNA: TGTGCCATCAGGACTAGCGGGCCAAACAATGAGCAGTTCTTC
CDR3: CAIRTSGPNNEQFF
size: -
D: TRBD2
J: TRBJ2-1
V: TRBV10-3

DNA: TGTGCCAGCAGCTTGTTTCCAGGGTCAGATACGCAGTATTTT
CDR3: CASSLFPGSDTQYF
size: few
D: -
J: TRBJ2-3
V: TRBV5-4

DNA: TGTGCCATCAGGGACAGGATTTCGAACACTGAAGCTTTCTTT
CDR3: CAIRDRISNTEAFF
size: few
D: TRBD1
J: TRBJ1-1
V: TRBV10-3

DNA: TGTGCCAGCAGCCAAGTCTGGTATGAGCAGTACTTC
CDR3: CASSQVWYEQYF
size: -
D: -
J: TRBJ2-7
V: TRBV14

DNA: TGTGCCAGCAGCTATACAAGGACAGGCCCCTACGAGCAGTACTTC
CDR3: CASSYTRTGPYEQYF
size: -
D: TRBD1
J: TRBJ2-7
V: TRBV7-9

DNA: TGTGCCAGCAGCTTATACAGGGTGGGGAACACTGAAGCTTTCTTT
CDR3: CASSLYRVGNTEAFF
size: few
D: -
J: TRBJ1-1
V: TRBV7-8

DNA: TGTGCCAGCAGCGGTACCCTATTGGACAATCAGCCCCAGCATTTT
CDR3: CASSGTLLDNQPQHF
size: many
D: -
J: TRBJ1-5
V: TRBV7-2

DNA: TGCAGTGGGAGTGGAGGGAATAGCAATCAGCCCCAGCATTTT
CDR3: CSGSGGNSNQPQHF
size: -
D: -
J: TRBJ1-5
V: TRBV20-1

DNA: TGTGCCAGCAGCACCCCTAGCGGGAGATCCGGGGAGCTGTTTTTT
CDR3: CASSTPSGRSGELFF
size: -
D: TRBD2
J: TRBJ2-2
V: TRBV11-2

DNA: TGTGCCAGCGTCCGGGACTCAATTCAAGAGACCCAGTACTTC
CDR3: CASVRDSIQETQYF
size: -
D: -
J: TRBJ2-5
V: TRBV3-1